The 9 T cell receptor beta chains presented below share a single source sample, sequenced in a study of patients and donors after allogeneic stem cell transplantation. TCRdb used MiXCR to reprocess the RT-PCR reads, holding one entry per CDR3 protein. Of 920,000 or so distinct CDR3 sequences listed, more than 15% are singletons. The source material was blood, either unsorted or a sorted T cell fraction (not recorded which). The origin of the receptors is a human donor who was either an allogeneic HSCT recipient or a stem cell or donor lymphocyte infusion donor (not recorded which). It is not recorded whose cells these are; they may come from a transplant donor.

This chain joins TRBV12-3 or TRBV12-4 and TRBJ2-3; 8 bases align to TRBD2. V trimming: 6 bases; J trimming: 6 bases; junction bases outside the gene matches: 5. The CDR3 has 13 residues. The CDR3 protein is CASSISGTDTQYF. The CDR3, as DNA: TGTGCCAGCAGCATTAGCGGGACGGATACGCAGTATTTT.

This clonotype was counted only a few times. CDR3 loop: CASSRTKTSSYEQYF. The CDR3 nucleotides read TGTGCCAGCAGCCGAACTAAGACTAGCTCCTACGAGCAGTACTTC. The rearrangement joins TRBV7-8 to TRBJ2-7, with D maybe TRBD2 (6 bases). Germline CDR1 SGHVS, CDR2 FQNEAQ. This CDR3 contains 15 residues. V dropped 5 bases and J dropped 0 bases, with 14 bases sitting between them.

The chain links TRBV12-3 or TRBV12-4 to TRBJ2-7; D is uncertain. The CDR3 totals 13 residues. Trimming removed 8 bases at V and 0 bases at J, with 11 bases between. The CDR3 loop reads CASRASSSYEQYF. The CDR3 DNA follows: TGTGCCAGCCGAGCGTCTAGCTCCTACGAGCAGTACTTC.

This clonotype was detected a few times. CDR3 residues: CASSYLLVQTDTQYF. The CDR3 DNA reads TGTGCCAGCAGTTACTTGCTAGTTCAAACAGATACGCAGTATTTT. The genes are TRBV6-2 or TRBV6-3 and TRBJ2-3; no clear D gene. The CDR3 has 15 amino acids. Germline V gene data show CDR1 as MNHEY and CDR2 as SVGEGT. The V end lost 1 base, the J end lost 3 bases, and 11 bases lay between the germline ends.

The table lists this clonotype with a few counts. The chain recombines TRBV7-9 with TRBJ2-3, with a weak D call TRBD2 (5 bases). This CDR3 region has 15 residues. V lost 0 bases, J lost 4 bases, and 11 bases lay in between. Per germline, CDR1 SEHNR and CDR2 FQNEAQ (reference sequence). The CDR3 loop is CASSLALSVADTQYF. The CDR3 bases are TGTGCCAGCAGCTTAGCTCTTAGCGTAGCAGATACGCAGTATTTT.

Ten or more counts support this clonotype. The chain couples TRBV20-1 to TRBJ2-7; no clear D gene. Trimming stripped 1 base from V and 1 base from J, with 8 bases between. This CDR3 region has 13 residues. The V gene's germline CDR1 is DFQATT and CDR2 SNEGSKA (reference sequence). In nucleotides, the CDR3 is TGCAGTGCTAGAGCCCCACGGTCCTACGAGCAGTACTTC. Amino acids: CSARAPRSYEQYF.

This clonotype has more than one count but fewer than ten. This chain connects TRBV3-1 to TRBJ2-1, with D maybe TRBD2 (5 bases). CDR1 and CDR2 (germline): LGHDT, YNNKEL (reference sequence). This CDR3 comprises 12 residues. V was pared by 7 bases and J by 7 bases, with 11 bases between. The CDR3 spells CASTRRTNEQFF. For the CDR3, the DNA is TGTGCCAGCACCCGACGGACTAATGAGCAGTTCTTC.

This clonotype was detected ten times or more. The CDR3 is CASSLGGVSYNEQFF. Here the CDR3 DNA reads TGCGCCAGCAGCTTGGGTGGGGTGTCCTACAATGAGCAGTTCTTC. This sequence joins TRBV5-1 and TRBJ2-1; D is ambiguous. CDR3 length: 15 residues. Per germline, CDR1 SGHRS and CDR2 YFSETQ. The germline V and J ends were trimmed by 0 bases and 1 base, with 8 bases remaining between them.

This clonotype was observed a few times. The chain has TRBV4-2 and TRBJ2-1; TRBD2 matches at 10 bases. The CDR3 is made up of 16 amino acids. Looked up from germline, CDR1 is LGHNA and CDR2 is YNFKEQ. J gave up 4 bases and V 1 base, and 4 bases lay outside the gene matches. The CDR3 bases are TGTGCCAGCAGCCAAGCTGGACTAGCGGAATACAATGAGCAGTTCTTC. As protein: CASSQAGLAEYNEQFF.